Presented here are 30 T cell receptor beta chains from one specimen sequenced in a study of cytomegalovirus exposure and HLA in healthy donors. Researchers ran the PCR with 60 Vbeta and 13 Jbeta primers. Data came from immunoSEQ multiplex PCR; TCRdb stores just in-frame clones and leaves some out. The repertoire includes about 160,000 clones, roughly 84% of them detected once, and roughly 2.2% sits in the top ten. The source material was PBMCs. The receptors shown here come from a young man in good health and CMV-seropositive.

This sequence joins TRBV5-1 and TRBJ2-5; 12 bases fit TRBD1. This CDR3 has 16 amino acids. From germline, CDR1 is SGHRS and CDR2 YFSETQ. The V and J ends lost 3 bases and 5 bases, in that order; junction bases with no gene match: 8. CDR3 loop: CASSSSGTGGLETQYF. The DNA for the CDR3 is TGCGCCAGCAGCTCTTCCGGGACAGGGGGCCTGGAGACCCAGTACTTC.

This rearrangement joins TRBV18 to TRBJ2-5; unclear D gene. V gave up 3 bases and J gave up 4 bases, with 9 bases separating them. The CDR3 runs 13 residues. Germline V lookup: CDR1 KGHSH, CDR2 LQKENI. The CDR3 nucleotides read TGTGCCAGCTCACCCCCAAATTCAGAGACCCAGTACTTC. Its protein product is CASSPPNSETQYF.

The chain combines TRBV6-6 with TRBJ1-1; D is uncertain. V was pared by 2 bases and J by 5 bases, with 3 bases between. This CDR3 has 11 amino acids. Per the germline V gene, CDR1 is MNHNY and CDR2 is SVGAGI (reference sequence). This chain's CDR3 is CASSYPTEAFF. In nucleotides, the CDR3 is TGTGCCAGCAGTTACCCGACTGAAGCTTTCTTT.

CDR3 amino acids: CASSPDSEETQYF. The CDR3 region has the DNA TGTGCCAGCAGCCCCGACAGCGAAGAGACCCAGTACTTC. This chain joins TRBV5-6 and TRBJ2-5; tentatively, D is TRBD1 (5 bases). Between the trimmed V and J ends, which lost 4 bases and 3 bases, there was a span of 10 bases. The CDR3 runs to 13 residues. From germline, CDR1 is SGHDT and CDR2 YYEEEE.

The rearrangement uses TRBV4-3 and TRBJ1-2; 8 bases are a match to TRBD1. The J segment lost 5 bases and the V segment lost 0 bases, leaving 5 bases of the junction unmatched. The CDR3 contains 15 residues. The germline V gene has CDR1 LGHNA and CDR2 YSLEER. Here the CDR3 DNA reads TGCGCCAGCAGCCAAGAGACAGGGGCATCTTATGGCTACACCTTC. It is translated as CASSQETGASYGYTF.

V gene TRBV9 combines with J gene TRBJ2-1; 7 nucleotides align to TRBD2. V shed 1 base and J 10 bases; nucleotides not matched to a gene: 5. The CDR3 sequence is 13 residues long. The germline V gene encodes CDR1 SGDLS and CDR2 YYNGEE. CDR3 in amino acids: CASSVIGTTEQFF. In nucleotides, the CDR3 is TGTGCCAGCAGCGTAATTGGGACTACAGAGCAGTTCTTC.

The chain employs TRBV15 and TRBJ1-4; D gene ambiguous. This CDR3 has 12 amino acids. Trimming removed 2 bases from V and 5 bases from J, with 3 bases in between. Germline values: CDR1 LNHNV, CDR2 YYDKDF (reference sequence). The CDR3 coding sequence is TGTGCCACCAGCAGACTAAATGAAAAACTGTTTTTT. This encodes CATSRLNEKLFF.

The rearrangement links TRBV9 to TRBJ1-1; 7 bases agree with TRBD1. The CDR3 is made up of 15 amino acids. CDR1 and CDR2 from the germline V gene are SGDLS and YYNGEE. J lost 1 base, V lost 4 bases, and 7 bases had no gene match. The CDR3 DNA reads TGTGCCAGCAGCTCAGGGGACAGCAGGAACACTGAAGCTTTCTTT. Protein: CASSSGDSRNTEAFF.

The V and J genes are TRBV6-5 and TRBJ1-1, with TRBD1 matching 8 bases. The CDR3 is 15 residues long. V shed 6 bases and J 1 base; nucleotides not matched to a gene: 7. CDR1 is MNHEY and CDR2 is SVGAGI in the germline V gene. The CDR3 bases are TGTGCCAGCAGAGTAGGACAGGGAAGGAACACTGAAGCTTTCTTT. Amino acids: CASRVGQGRNTEAFF.

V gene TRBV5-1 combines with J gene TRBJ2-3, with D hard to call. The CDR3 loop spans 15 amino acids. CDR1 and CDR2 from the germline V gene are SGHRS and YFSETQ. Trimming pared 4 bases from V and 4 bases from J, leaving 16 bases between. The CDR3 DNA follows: TGCGCCAGCAGCCTTATTTTGGGCTATTCAGATACGCAGTATTTT. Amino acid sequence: CASSLILGYSDTQYF.

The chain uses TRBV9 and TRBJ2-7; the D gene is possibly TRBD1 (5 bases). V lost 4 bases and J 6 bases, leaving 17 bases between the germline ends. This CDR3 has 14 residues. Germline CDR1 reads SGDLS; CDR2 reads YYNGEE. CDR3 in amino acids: CASSHPGQGAEQYF. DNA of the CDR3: TGTGCCAGCAGCCACCCCGGGCAAGGGGCCGAGCAGTACTTC.

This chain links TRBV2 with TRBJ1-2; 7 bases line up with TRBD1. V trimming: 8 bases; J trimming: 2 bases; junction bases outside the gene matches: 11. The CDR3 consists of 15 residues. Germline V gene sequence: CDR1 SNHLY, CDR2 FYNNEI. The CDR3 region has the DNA TGTGCCAGCTTGGACAGGAACAATTTAAACTATGGCTACACCTTC. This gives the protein CASLDRNNLNYGYTF.

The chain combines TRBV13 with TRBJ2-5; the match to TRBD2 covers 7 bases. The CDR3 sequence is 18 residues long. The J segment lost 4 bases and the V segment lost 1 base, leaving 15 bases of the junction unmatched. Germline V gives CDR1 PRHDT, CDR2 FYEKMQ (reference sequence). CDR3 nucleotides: TGTGCCAGCAGCTTAGCCCGAAGACTAGCCCTAGCCCCAGAGACCCAGTACTTC. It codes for CASSLARRLALAPETQYF.

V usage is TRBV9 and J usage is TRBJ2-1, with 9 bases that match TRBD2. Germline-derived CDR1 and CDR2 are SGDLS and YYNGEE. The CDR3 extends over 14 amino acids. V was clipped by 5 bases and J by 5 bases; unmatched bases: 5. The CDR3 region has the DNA TGTGCCAGCAGGGGGGCGGGGGGGCACAATGAGCAGTTCTTC. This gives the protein CASRGAGGHNEQFF.

CDR3 DNA sequence: TGTGCCAGCAGCGTAACGGGACAGGGTGGCCCTGAAGCTTTCTTT. Protein: CASSVTGQGGPEAFF. The chain joins TRBV9 to TRBJ1-1, with TRBD1 matching over 9 bases. V was clipped by 1 base and J by 6 bases; unmatched bases: 7. This CDR3 is built from 15 residues. Germline V gene lookup returns CDR1 SGDLS and CDR2 YYNGEE.

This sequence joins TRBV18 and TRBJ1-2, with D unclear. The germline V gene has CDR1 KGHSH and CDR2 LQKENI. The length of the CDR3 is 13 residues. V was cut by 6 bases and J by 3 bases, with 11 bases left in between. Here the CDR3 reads CASSPTNYYGYTF. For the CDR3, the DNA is TGTGCCAGCTCCCCTACCAACTACTATGGCTACACCTTC.

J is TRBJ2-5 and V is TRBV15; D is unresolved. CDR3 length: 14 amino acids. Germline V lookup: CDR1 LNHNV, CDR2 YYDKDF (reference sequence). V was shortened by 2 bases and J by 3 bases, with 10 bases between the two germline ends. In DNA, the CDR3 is TGTGCCACCAGCAGACTAGAGAAGGAAGAGACCCAGTACTTC. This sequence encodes CATSRLEKEETQYF.

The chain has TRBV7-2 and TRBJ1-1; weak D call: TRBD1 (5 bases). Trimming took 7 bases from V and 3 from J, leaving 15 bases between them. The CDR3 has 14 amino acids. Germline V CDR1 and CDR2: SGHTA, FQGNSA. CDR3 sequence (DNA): TGTGCCAGCATCATCGGTCCGGGGGACACTGAAGCTTTCTTT. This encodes CASIIGPGDTEAFF.

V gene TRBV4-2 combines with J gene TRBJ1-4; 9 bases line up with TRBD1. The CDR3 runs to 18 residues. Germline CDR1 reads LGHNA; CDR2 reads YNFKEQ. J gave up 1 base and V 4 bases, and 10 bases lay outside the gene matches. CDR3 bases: TGTGCCAGCAGCCCCACAGGGGGCGCGGGCTTAACTAATGAAAAACTGTTTTTT. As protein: CASSPTGGAGLTNEKLFF.

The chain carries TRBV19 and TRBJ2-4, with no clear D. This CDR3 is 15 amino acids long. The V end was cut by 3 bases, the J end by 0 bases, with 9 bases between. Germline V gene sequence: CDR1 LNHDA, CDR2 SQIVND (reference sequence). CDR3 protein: CASSILQLAKNIQYF. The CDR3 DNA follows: TGTGCCAGTAGTATTCTTCAGTTAGCCAAAAACATTCAGTACTTC.

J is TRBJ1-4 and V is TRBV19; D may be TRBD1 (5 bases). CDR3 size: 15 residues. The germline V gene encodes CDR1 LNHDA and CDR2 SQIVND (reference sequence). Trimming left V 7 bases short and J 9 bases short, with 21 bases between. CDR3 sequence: CASTIGTREGKKLFF. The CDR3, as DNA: TGTGCCAGTACCATAGGGACCAGGGAGGGCAAAAAACTGTTTTTT.

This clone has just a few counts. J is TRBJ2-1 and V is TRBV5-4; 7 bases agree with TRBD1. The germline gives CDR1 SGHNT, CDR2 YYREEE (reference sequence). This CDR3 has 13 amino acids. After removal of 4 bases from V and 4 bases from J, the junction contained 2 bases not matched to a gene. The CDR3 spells CASSPDRYNEQFF. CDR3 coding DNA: TGTGCCAGCAGCCCGGACAGGTACAATGAGCAGTTCTTC.

CDR3 nucleotides: TGTGCCAGCAGCTCAGGGGCCCCTATATTAGCCAAAAACATTCAGTACTTC. It specifies CASSSGAPILAKNIQYF. V gene TRBV7-9 combines with J gene TRBJ2-4; D is perhaps TRBD1 (6 bases). Per germline, CDR1 SEHNR and CDR2 FQNEAQ (reference sequence). V was trimmed by 4 bases and J by 0 bases, leaving 16 bases between them. The CDR3 covers 17 residues.

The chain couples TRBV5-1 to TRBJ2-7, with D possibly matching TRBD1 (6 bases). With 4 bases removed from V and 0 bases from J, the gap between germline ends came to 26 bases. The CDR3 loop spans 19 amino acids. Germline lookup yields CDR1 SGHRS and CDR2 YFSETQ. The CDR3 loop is CASSTMLPGQGPSSYEQYF. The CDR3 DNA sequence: TGCGCCAGCAGCACGATGCTCCCGGGACAAGGGCCTAGCTCCTACGAGCAGTACTTC.

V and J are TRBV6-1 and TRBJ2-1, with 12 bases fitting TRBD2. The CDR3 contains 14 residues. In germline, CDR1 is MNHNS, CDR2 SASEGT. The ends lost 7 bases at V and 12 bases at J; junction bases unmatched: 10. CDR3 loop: CASIRASGGGSQFF. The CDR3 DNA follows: TGTGCCAGCATTAGAGCTAGCGGGGGGGGCTCGCAGTTCTTC.

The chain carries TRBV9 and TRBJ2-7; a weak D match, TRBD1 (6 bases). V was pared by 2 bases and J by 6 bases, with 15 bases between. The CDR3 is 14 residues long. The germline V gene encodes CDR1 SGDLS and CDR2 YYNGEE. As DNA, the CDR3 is TGTGCCAGCAGCGTCGGGCAGGGGCTCGCCGAGCAGTACTTC. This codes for CASSVGQGLAEQYF.

The CDR3 protein is CASSLKHPGTPNTEAFF. The DNA of the CDR3 is TGTGCCAGCAGCCTTAAACACCCAGGTACTCCGAACACTGAAGCTTTCTTT. The V call is TRBV7-9, the J call TRBJ1-1; D remains unclear. V was clipped by 5 bases and J by 1 base, with 20 bases between them. The CDR3 runs 17 residues. CDR1 and CDR2 from the germline V gene are SEHNR and FQNEAQ (reference sequence).

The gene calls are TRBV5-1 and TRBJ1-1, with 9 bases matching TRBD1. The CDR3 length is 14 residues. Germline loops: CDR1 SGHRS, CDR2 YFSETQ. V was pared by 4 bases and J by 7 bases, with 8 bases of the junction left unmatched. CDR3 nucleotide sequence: TGCGCCAGCAGCGAGGACAGGGGATTACTTGAAGCTTTCTTT. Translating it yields CASSEDRGLLEAFF.

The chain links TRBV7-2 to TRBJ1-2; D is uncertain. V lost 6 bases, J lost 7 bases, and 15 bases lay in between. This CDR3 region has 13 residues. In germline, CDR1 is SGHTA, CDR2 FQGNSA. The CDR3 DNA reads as TGTGCCAGCAGTTTTACTGTCGGTTTTGGCTACACCTTC. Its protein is CASSFTVGFGYTF.

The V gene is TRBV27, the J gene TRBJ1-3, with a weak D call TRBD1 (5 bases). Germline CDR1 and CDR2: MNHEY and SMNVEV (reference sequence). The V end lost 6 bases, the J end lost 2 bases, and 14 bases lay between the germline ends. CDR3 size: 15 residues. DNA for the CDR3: TGTGCCAGCAGGGAAGGGTCCAGGGCTGGAAACACCATATATTTT. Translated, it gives CASREGSRAGNTIYF.